What follows are 18 T cell receptor beta chains derived from one specimen sequenced in a study of CD8 T cells in ankylosing spondylitis. TCRdb re-analysed the 5' RACE reads in MiXCR, keeping a single row per CDR3 protein. This table has roughly 86,000 distinct CDR3 sequences, 8.8% appearing once. The sample taken for sequencing was blood, either unsorted or a sorted T cell fraction (not recorded which). All receptors derive from a male donor with ankylosing spondylitis or in good health (not recorded which).

This clonotype was counted ten times or more. The rearrangement links TRBV12-3 or TRBV12-4 to TRBJ1-2, with D perhaps TRBD1 (6 bases). V was cut by 4 bases and J by 4 bases, with 10 bases left in between. The CDR3 has 13 amino acids. The CDR3 here is CASSWGGGYGYTF. The CDR3 DNA reads as TGTGCCAGCAGTTGGGGAGGGGGCTATGGCTACACCTTC.

This clonotype was observed a handful of times. The chain has TRBV7-9 and TRBJ1-1; 12 bases are a match to TRBD1. With V trimmed by 4 bases and J by 0 bases, 6 bases remained unmatched. The CDR3 totals 17 residues. Germline CDR1 SEHNR, CDR2 FQNEAQ (reference sequence). The CDR3 DNA is TGTGCCAGCAGCTCAGGGACAGGGGGCTGGGTGAACACTGAAGCTTTCTTT. Its protein is CASSSGTGGWVNTEAFF. The full variable domain, completed using reference TRBV7-9 and TRBJ1-1, is DTGVSQNPRHKITKRGQNVTFRCDPISEHNRLYWYRQTLGQGPEFLTYFQNEAQLEKSRLLSDRFSAERPKGSFSTLEIQRTEQGDSAMYLCASSSGTGGWVNTEAFFGQGTRLTVV.

This clonotype was seen repeatedly, ten times or more. The chain joins TRBV2 to TRBJ2-3; the match to TRBD1 covers 8 bases. The CDR3 covers 16 residues. Germline V gene data show CDR1 as SNHLY and CDR2 as FYNNEI. The V segment lost 1 base and the J segment 4 bases; nucleotides outside the gene matches: 7. The CDR3, as DNA: TGTGCCAGCAGTGAAGGAGACAGGGGAGTCGCAGATACGCAGTATTTT. Translating it yields CASSEGDRGVADTQYF.

The chain joins TRBV29-1 to TRBJ2-3, with TRBD1 matching over 8 bases. CDR3 length: 15 amino acids. J was trimmed by 10 bases and V by 3 bases; bases with no gene match: 15. Germline CDR1 is SQVTM and CDR2 is ANQGSEA. The CDR3 DNA follows: TGCAGCGTTGAGCTACAGGGGGTCGTGAGGGATGCGCAGTATTTT. It codes for CSVELQGVVRDAQYF.

This clonotype was recorded a few times. The CDR3 spells CASSLSGTGGFEQYF. CDR3 sequence (DNA): TGTGCCAGCAGTTTATCCGGGACAGGGGGCTTCGAGCAGTACTTC. The V and J genes are TRBV12-3 or TRBV12-4 and TRBJ2-7; 12 nucleotides align to TRBD1. With 2 bases clipped from V and 6 bases from J, the junction kept 5 bases outside the gene matches. CDR3 length equals 15 residues.

This clonotype was observed many times. This chain connects TRBV19 to TRBJ2-5; perhaps TRBD2 as D (6 bases). V was clipped by 8 bases and J by 2 bases, with 12 bases between them. The CDR3 extends over 13 amino acids. In germline, CDR1 is LNHDA, CDR2 SQIVND (reference sequence). CDR3 sequence reads: CASAGGRQETQYF. As DNA, the CDR3 is TGTGCCAGTGCAGGAGGGCGACAAGAGACCCAGTACTTC.

This clonotype has at least ten counts. The chain is built from TRBV4-2 and TRBJ2-7; D uncertain. This CDR3 spans 15 amino acids. Germline V gene lookup returns CDR1 LGHNA and CDR2 YNFKEQ. Trimming removed 0 bases at V and 1 base at J, with 10 bases between. The CDR3 nucleotides read TGTGCCAGCAGCCAAGATCTAGGCCTTTCCTACGAGCAGTACTTC. Protein: CASSQDLGLSYEQYF.

This clonotype was found many times. The chain carries TRBV2 and TRBJ2-2, with TRBD2 matching over 7 bases. In germline, CDR1 is SNHLY, CDR2 FYNNEI. Trimming at V came to 7 bases and at J to 2 bases, leaving 7 bases not matched to a gene. CDR3 size: 15 residues. The CDR3 nucleotides are TGTGCCAGCAAACTCGGCGGGGGTAACACCGGGGAGCTGTTTTTT. It specifies CASKLGGGNTGELFF. Together with reference TRBV2 and TRBJ2-2, the CDR3 gives the full variable domain: EPEVTQTPSHQVTQMGQEVILRCVPISNHLYFYWYRQILGQKVEFLVSFYNNEISEKSEIFDDQFSVERPDGSNFTLKIRSTKLEDSAMYFCASKLGGGNTGELFFGEGSRLTVL.

This clonotype was counted many times. The rearrangement joins TRBV29-1 to TRBJ1-2; D uncertain. The CDR3 covers 11 residues. Germline CDR1 is SQVTM and CDR2 is ANQGSEA. The ends were cut back, 1 base at V and 8 bases at J, with 8 bases in the middle. The CDR3 here is CSVEGNNGYTF. The CDR3 region has the DNA TGCAGCGTTGAAGGGAACAACGGCTACACCTTC.

This clonotype has ten or more counts. The chain employs TRBV5-6 and TRBJ1-6, with D hard to call. Germline V lookup: CDR1 SGHDT, CDR2 YYEEEE. V was cut by 2 bases and J by 7 bases, with 10 bases left in between. This CDR3 is built from 14 residues. The CDR3 sequence: CASSFTSANSPLHF. In DNA form, the CDR3 reads TGTGCCAGCAGCTTCACGAGCGCGAATTCACCCCTCCACTTT.

This clonotype came up many times. The V gene is TRBV28, the J gene TRBJ2-3; TRBD2 matches 11 bases. The length of the CDR3 is 18 residues. Trimming removed 4 bases from V and 6 bases from J; junction bases left unmatched: 15. From germline, CDR1 is MDHEN and CDR2 SYDVKM. The CDR3 region has the DNA TGTGCCAGCAGTTCCCGATTTGGTAGCGGGGGGGCCCCGGATACGCAGTATTTT. It encodes CASSSRFGSGGAPDTQYF.

This clonotype was detected many times. The J gene is TRBJ2-7, the V gene TRBV12-3 or TRBV12-4; the D is unclear. Trimming removed 7 bases at V and 5 bases at J, with 24 bases between. The CDR3 runs to 16 residues. The CDR3 region has the DNA TGTGCCAGCACACGCGACCTTGGTGGTTTGGGCAACGAGCAGTACTTC. Protein sequence: CASTRDLGGLGNEQYF.

This clonotype was detected ten times or more. This chain connects TRBV28 to TRBJ1-5, with 7 bases lining up with TRBD1. V lost 5 bases, J lost 1 base, and 8 bases stayed unmatched. This CDR3 contains 16 residues. Looked up from germline, CDR1 is MDHEN and CDR2 is SYDVKM. This CDR3 reads CASSKGTGVSNQPQHF. DNA for the CDR3: TGTGCCAGCAGTAAGGGCACAGGGGTAAGCAATCAGCCCCAGCATTTT.

This clonotype has at least ten counts. The V call is TRBV5-1, the J call TRBJ2-1; either TRBD1 or TRBD2 may supply D (5 bases each). CDR3 size: 14 residues. V shed 4 bases and J shed 2 bases, with 10 bases lying between them. The germline V gene encodes CDR1 SGHRS and CDR2 YFSETQ. The CDR3 region has the DNA TGCGCCAGCAGCATAGGGGACCCCTACAATGAGCAGTTCTTC. It specifies CASSIGDPYNEQFF.

In this sample, this clonotype turned up many times. This chain uses TRBV11-2 with TRBJ2-1; 8 bases agree with TRBD2. Germline lookup yields CDR1 SGHAT and CDR2 FQNNGV. V dropped 0 bases and J dropped 0; count of bases not matched to a gene: 10. This CDR3 contains 19 residues. CDR3 residues: CASSLDSFGGGSSYNEQFF. The CDR3 coding sequence is TGTGCCAGCAGCTTAGATTCCTTCGGCGGGGGGAGCTCCTACAATGAGCAGTTCTTC.

This clonotype was seen at least ten times. V is TRBV24-1 and J is TRBJ2-3; D gene unclear. V was cut by 4 bases and J by 0 bases, with 10 bases left in between. The CDR3 runs to 15 residues. Germline lookup yields CDR1 KGHDR and CDR2 SFDVKD. The CDR3 region has the DNA TGTGCCACCAGTGACCCGAGAGACAGCACAGATACGCAGTATTTT. It encodes CATSDPRDSTDTQYF.

This clonotype showed up many times. The V and J genes are TRBV29-1 and TRBJ2-5, with no clear D. The CDR3 extends over 15 amino acids. CDR1 is SQVTM and CDR2 is ANQGSEA in the germline V gene. The V gene lost 8 bases and the J gene lost 0 bases, with 19 bases spanning the gap. The CDR3 loop is CSTSLPQQYQETQYF. Here the CDR3 DNA reads TGCAGCACATCCCTTCCACAGCAGTACCAAGAGACCCAGTACTTC.

This clonotype has ten or more counts. V gene TRBV29-1 combines with J gene TRBJ1-1; tentatively, D is TRBD1 (6 bases). The germline V and J ends were trimmed by 5 bases and 3 bases, with 16 bases remaining between them. The CDR3 runs to 14 residues. Germline loops: CDR1 SQVTM, CDR2 ANQGSEA. Here the CDR3 reads CSVTPQGSHTEAFF. DNA for the CDR3: TGCAGCGTTACCCCACAGGGATCTCACACTGAAGCTTTCTTT.